This TCR beta chain derives from a study of CD8 T cells in Susac syndrome. RNA in amounts of roughly 0.5 to 1 ug was reverse transcribed with random hexamers. TCRdb reprocessed the immunoSEQ multiplex PCR reads via MiXCR and lists one record per CDR3 protein. The profile covers a few hundred thousand distinct CDR3 sequences, with 94% appearing a single time and about 0.15% taken by the ten largest. Fulfillment of recently defined diagnostic criteria for definite or probable disease was shown by the patients with Susac syndrome. The TCR comes from a human donor with Susac syndrome. The sequenced sample consisted of CD4+ T cells from PBMCs.

CDR3 DNA sequence: TGTGCCAGCAGCTTGGGTCCGGGGAAGAGTGGCTACACCTTC. Amino acids: CASSLGPGKSGYTF. This chain links TRBV5-6 with TRBJ1-2; no definite D call. CDR3 length: 14 amino acids. Trimming stripped 0 bases from V and 7 bases from J, with 13 bases between. Germline CDR1 is SGHDT and CDR2 is YYEEEE.